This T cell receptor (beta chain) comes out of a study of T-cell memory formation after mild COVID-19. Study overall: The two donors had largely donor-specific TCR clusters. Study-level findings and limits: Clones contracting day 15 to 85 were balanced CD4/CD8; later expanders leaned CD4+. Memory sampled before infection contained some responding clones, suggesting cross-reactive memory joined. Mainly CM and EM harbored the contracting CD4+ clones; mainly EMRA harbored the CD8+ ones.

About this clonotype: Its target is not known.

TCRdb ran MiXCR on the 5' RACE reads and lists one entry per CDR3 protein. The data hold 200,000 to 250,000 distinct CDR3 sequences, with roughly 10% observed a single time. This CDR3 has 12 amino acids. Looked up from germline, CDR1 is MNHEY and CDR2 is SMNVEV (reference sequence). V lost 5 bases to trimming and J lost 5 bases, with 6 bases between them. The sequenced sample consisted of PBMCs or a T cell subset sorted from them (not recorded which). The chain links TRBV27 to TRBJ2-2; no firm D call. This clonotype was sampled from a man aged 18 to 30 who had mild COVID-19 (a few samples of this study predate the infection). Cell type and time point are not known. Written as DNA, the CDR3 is TGTGCCAGCAGTCGAACGACCGGGGAGCTGTTTTTT. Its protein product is CASSRTTGELFF.